The T cell receptor beta chain described here comes from a study of control samples from healthy donors and cancer patients. V lost 2 bases and J lost 5, with 16 bases in between. CDR1 and CDR2 (germline): LGHNA, YNFKEQ. The CDR3 totals 16 residues. Clones were read by immunoSEQ multiplex PCR, and TCRdb kept only the in-frame ones, dropping some. The sample includes 150,000 to 200,000 clones, roughly 94% of them seen just once. V gene TRBV4-2 combines with J gene TRBJ2-1; tentative D call: TRBD1 (6 bases). Input material: PBMCs. The receptor was derived from a man between 60 and 75 years old with colorectal cancer. The CDR3 sequence is CASSQMQSEGDNEQFF. The CDR3 coding sequence is TGTGCCAGCAGCCAAATGCAATCAGAGGGGGACAATGAGCAGTTCTTC.